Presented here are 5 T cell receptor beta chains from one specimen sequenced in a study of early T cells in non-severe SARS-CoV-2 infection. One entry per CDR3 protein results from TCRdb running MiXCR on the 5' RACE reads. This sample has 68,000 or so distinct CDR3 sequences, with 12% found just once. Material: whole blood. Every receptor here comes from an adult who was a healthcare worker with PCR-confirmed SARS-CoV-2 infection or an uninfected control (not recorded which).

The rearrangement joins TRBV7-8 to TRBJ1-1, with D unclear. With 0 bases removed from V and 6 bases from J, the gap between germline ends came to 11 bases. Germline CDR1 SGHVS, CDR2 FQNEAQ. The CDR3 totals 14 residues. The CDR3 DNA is TGTGCCAGCAGCTTAGCGCGGGAGGGCCCTGAAGCTTTCTTT. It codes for CASSLAREGPEAFF.

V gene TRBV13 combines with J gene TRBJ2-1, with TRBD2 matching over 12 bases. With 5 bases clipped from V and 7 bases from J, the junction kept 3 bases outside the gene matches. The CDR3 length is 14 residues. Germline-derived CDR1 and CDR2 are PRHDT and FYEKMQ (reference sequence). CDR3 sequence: CASSPGTSGNEQFF. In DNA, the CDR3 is TGTGCCAGCAGCCCTGGGACTAGCGGGAATGAGCAGTTCTTC.

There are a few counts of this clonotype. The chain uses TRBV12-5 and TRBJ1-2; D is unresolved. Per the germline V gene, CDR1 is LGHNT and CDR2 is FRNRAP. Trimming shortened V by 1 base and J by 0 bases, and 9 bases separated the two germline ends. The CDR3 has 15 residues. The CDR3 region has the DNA TGTGCTAGTGGTTTGGGATTCACAGCTAACTATGGCTACACCTTC. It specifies CASGLGFTANYGYTF.

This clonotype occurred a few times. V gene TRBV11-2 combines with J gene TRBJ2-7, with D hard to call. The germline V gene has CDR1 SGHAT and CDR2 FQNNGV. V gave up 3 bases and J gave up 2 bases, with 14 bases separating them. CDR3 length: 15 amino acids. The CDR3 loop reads CASSFRLSPPYEQYF. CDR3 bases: TGTGCCAGCAGCTTCCGGTTGTCTCCTCCCTACGAGCAGTACTTC.

The CDR3 reads CASSDKGQGFEKLFF. The CDR3 DNA reads as TGTGCCAGCAGCGACAAGGGACAGGGTTTTGAAAAACTGTTTTTT. The gene calls are TRBV7-9 and TRBJ1-4, with 9 bases fitting TRBD1. V lost 5 bases and J lost 7; bases outside the gene matches: 8. The germline V gene encodes CDR1 SEHNR and CDR2 FQNEAQ (reference sequence). The CDR3 loop spans 15 amino acids.